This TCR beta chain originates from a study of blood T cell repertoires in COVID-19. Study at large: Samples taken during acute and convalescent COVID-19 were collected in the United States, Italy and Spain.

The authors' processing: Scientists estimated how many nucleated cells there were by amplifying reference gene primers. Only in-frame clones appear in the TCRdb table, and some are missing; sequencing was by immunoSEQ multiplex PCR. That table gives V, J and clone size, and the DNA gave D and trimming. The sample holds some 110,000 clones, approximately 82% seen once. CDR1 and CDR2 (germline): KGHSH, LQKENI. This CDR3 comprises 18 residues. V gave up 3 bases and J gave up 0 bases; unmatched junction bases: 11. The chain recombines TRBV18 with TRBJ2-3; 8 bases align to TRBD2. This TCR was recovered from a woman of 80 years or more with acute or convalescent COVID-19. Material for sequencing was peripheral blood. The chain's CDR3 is CASSPRGGQGASTDTQYF. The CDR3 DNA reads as TGTGCCAGCTCACCCCGGGGGGGCCAAGGCGCTAGCACAGATACGCAGTATTTT. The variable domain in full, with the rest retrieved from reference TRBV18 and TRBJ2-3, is NAGVMQNPRHLVRRRGQEARLRCSPMKGHSHVYWYRQLPEEGLKFMVYLQKENIIDESGMPKERFSAEFPKEGPSILRIQQVVRGDSAAYFCASSPRGGQGASTDTQYFGPGTRLTVL.